The next 10 T cell receptor beta chains were all read from a single sample in a study of identical twins. From the 5' RACE reads, TCRdb called clonotypes with MiXCR, one entry per CDR3 protein. The data contain 200,000 to 250,000 distinct CDR3 sequences, roughly 7% of them singletons. The same specimen was also included in a second study, on yellow fever vaccine responses in identical twins.

Sequencing was carried out using memory (CD45RO+) T cells sorted from blood. The source of these receptors is a woman between 18 and 30 years old in good health.

This clonotype was recorded a few times. This chain uses TRBV11-3 with TRBJ2-2; no firm D call. Germline-derived CDR1 and CDR2 are SGHNT and YENEEA. This CDR3 has 14 amino acids. V gave up 0 bases and J gave up 5 bases, with 7 bases separating them. The CDR3 bases are TGTGCCAGCAGCTTAGATCCCCAGACCGGGGAGCTGTTTTTT. As protein: CASSLDPQTGELFF.

V and J are TRBV20-1 and TRBJ1-1; 10 nucleotides match TRBD1. The CDR3 length is 15 residues. The V and J ends lost 3 bases and 4 bases, in that order; junction bases with no gene match: 8. Germline V CDR1 and CDR2: DFQATT, SNEGSKA (reference sequence). For the CDR3, the DNA is TGCAGTGCTAGTTGGGGGGGACAGGGGATCACTGAAGCTTTCTTT. Translating gives CSASWGGQGITEAFF.

This clonotype was counted only a few times. The rearrangement joins TRBV18 to TRBJ2-1; TRBD1 might be the D (5 bases). This CDR3 spans 15 amino acids. CDR1 and CDR2 (germline): KGHSH, LQKENI. The V gene lost 1 base and the J gene lost 6 bases, with 13 bases spanning the gap. The CDR3 sequence: CASSPQGVRANEQFF. CDR3 bases: TGTGCCAGCTCACCACAAGGGGTCCGCGCCAATGAGCAGTTCTTC.

The J gene is TRBJ2-1, the V gene TRBV18, with D possibly being TRBD1 or TRBD2 (5 bases each). The V gene lost 0 bases and the J gene lost 3 bases, with 12 bases spanning the gap. This CDR3 comprises 16 residues. The germline V gene encodes CDR1 KGHSH and CDR2 LQKENI. The CDR3 spells CASSPPGRSYYNEQFF. CDR3 in DNA: TGTGCCAGCTCACCACCGGGACGGAGCTACTACAATGAGCAGTTCTTC.

This clonotype has just a few counts. This chain uses TRBV2 with TRBJ2-3, with TRBD2 matching 13 bases. Germline V gene sequence: CDR1 SNHLY, CDR2 FYNNEI. V dropped 6 bases and J dropped 2; count of bases not matched to a gene: 5. The CDR3 is 16 amino acids. The CDR3, as DNA: TGTGCCAGCAGGACGGGGACTAGCGGGAACACAGATACGCAGTATTTT. This encodes CASRTGTSGNTDTQYF.

This clonotype was seen only a few times. V and J are TRBV20-1 and TRBJ2-7; 7 nucleotides line up with TRBD1. J gave up 7 bases and V 6 bases, and 9 bases lay outside the gene matches. The CDR3 contains 12 residues. Looked up from germline, CDR1 is DFQATT and CDR2 is SNEGSKA (reference sequence). The CDR3 protein is CSAQRGPNEQYF. The CDR3 DNA is TGCAGTGCGCAGAGGGGGCCCAATGAGCAGTACTTC.

This clonotype was recorded at least ten times. The chain joins TRBV12-3 or TRBV12-4 to TRBJ1-2; D not certain. The CDR3 contains 13 residues. Trimming pared 5 bases from V and 5 bases from J, leaving 12 bases between. The CDR3 DNA is TGTGCCAGCAGTACGGACTCGGCTTATGGCTACACCTTC. It yields the protein CASSTDSAYGYTF.

The chain uses TRBV7-9 and TRBJ2-3; no reliable D call. Trimming removed 1 base from V and 8 bases from J, with 10 bases in between. Germline-derived CDR1 and CDR2 are SEHNR and FQNEAQ (reference sequence). This CDR3 spans 13 amino acids. The CDR3 sequence is CASSLGPSRTQYF. CDR3 in DNA: TGTGCCAGCAGCTTAGGGCCCAGCCGTACGCAGTATTTT.

This clonotype has a count of ten or more. The chain employs TRBV7-3 and TRBJ2-1; D unclear. The V gene's germline CDR1 is SGHTA and CDR2 FQGTGA. V dropped 3 bases and J dropped 0 bases, with 12 bases sitting between them. This CDR3 has 16 residues. Written as DNA, the CDR3 is TGTGCCAGCAGCTTTACCGGCGGAAGCTCCTACAATGAGCAGTTCTTC. Protein: CASSFTGGSSYNEQFF. The entire variable domain, with the rest obtained from reference TRBV7-3 and TRBJ2-1, is as follows: GAGVSQTPSNKVTEKGKYVELRCDPISGHTALYWYRQSLGQGPEFLIYFQGTGAADDSGLPNDRFFAVRPEGSVSTLKIQRTERGDSAVYLCASSFTGGSSYNEQFFGPGTRLTVL.

The rearrangement uses TRBV29-1 and TRBJ2-7, with 8 positions matching TRBD1. CDR1 is SQVTM, CDR2 ANQGSEA, per germline. Losses at the gene ends were 7 bases for V and 5 bases for J; bases not matched to a gene: 10. There are 13 residues in the CDR3. CDR3 residues: CSAADRESNEQYF. CDR3 sequence (DNA): TGCAGCGCCGCGGACAGGGAAAGCAACGAGCAGTACTTC.